This TCR beta chain originates from a study of blood T cell repertoires in COVID-19. Study details: The analysed material was cDNA or gDNA that came from T cells, B-cell-depleted T cells, or PBMCs.

Data came from immunoSEQ multiplex PCR; TCRdb stores just in-frame clones and leaves some out. The repertoire holds 200,000 to 250,000 clones, with 84% as singletons. Clinical history as reported by participants underpinned cohort assignment. Recovery meant two consecutive negative NP/OP PCR tests, professional clearance, or resolved symptoms. Sequencing was carried out using PBMCs or T cells enriched from blood (not recorded which). The receptor was derived from a woman aged 40 to 50 who had recovered from COVID-19.

CDR3 DNA sequence: TGTGCCAGCAGTGAAGCTGACGGGAACAGCTATTACGAGCAGTACTTC. This sequence encodes CASSEADGNSYYEQYF. The chain carries TRBV6-1 and TRBJ2-7, with D tentatively TRBD2 (5 bases). The V end was cut by 0 bases, the J end by 4 bases, with 16 bases between. Germline CDR1 and CDR2: MNHNS and SASEGT. The CDR3 contains 16 residues.